Listed here are 4 T cell receptor beta chains from one sample, sequenced in a study of blood T cells in healthy people across ages. For the second PCR, which ran for roughly 6 to 11 cycles, a sample-barcoded 5' primer and a J-beta primer mix were used. TCRdb re-called the 5' RACE reads with MiXCR, one entry per CDR3 protein. The data hold around 1.5 million distinct CDR3 sequences, with approximately 32% observed a single time. Sequencing was carried out using blood. Receptor source: a woman in her 30s in good health.

This clonotype appeared a few times. The chain combines TRBV5-1 with TRBJ1-5; a possible D gene is TRBD1 (6 bases). Trimming removed 0 bases at V and 0 bases at J, with 10 bases between. Germline V CDR1 and CDR2: SGHRS, YFSETQ. The CDR3 has 16 residues. The CDR3 reads CASSLVGGDSNQPQHF. For the CDR3, the DNA is TGCGCCAGCAGCTTGGTCGGGGGCGATAGCAATCAGCCCCAGCATTTT.

The rearrangement uses TRBV12-3 or TRBV12-4 and TRBJ1-1; D is ambiguous. The CDR3 has 14 residues. V lost 7 bases and J 3 bases, leaving 15 bases between the germline ends. CDR3 amino acids: CASTIHVTYTEAFF. The CDR3 nucleotides are TGTGCCAGCACCATTCACGTTACTTACACTGAAGCTTTCTTT.

The rearrangement links TRBV6-5 to TRBJ1-1; D is uncertain. The CDR3 contains 12 residues. Germline lookup yields CDR1 MNHEY and CDR2 SVGAGI. V lost 6 bases, J lost 4 bases, and 9 bases lay in between. CDR3 bases: TGTGCCAGCAGAGCTGGGCGCACTGAAGCTTTCTTT. It translates to CASRAGRTEAFF.

The chain joins TRBV29-1 to TRBJ2-3, with D possibly being TRBD2 (6 bases). Germline V lookup: CDR1 SQVTM, CDR2 ANQGSEA. The CDR3 sequence is 13 residues long. The V gene lost 5 bases and the J gene lost 6 bases, with 15 bases spanning the gap. This chain's CDR3 is CSVWGVKGDTQYF. The DNA of the CDR3 is TGCAGCGTTTGGGGGGTCAAAGGGGATACGCAGTATTTT.